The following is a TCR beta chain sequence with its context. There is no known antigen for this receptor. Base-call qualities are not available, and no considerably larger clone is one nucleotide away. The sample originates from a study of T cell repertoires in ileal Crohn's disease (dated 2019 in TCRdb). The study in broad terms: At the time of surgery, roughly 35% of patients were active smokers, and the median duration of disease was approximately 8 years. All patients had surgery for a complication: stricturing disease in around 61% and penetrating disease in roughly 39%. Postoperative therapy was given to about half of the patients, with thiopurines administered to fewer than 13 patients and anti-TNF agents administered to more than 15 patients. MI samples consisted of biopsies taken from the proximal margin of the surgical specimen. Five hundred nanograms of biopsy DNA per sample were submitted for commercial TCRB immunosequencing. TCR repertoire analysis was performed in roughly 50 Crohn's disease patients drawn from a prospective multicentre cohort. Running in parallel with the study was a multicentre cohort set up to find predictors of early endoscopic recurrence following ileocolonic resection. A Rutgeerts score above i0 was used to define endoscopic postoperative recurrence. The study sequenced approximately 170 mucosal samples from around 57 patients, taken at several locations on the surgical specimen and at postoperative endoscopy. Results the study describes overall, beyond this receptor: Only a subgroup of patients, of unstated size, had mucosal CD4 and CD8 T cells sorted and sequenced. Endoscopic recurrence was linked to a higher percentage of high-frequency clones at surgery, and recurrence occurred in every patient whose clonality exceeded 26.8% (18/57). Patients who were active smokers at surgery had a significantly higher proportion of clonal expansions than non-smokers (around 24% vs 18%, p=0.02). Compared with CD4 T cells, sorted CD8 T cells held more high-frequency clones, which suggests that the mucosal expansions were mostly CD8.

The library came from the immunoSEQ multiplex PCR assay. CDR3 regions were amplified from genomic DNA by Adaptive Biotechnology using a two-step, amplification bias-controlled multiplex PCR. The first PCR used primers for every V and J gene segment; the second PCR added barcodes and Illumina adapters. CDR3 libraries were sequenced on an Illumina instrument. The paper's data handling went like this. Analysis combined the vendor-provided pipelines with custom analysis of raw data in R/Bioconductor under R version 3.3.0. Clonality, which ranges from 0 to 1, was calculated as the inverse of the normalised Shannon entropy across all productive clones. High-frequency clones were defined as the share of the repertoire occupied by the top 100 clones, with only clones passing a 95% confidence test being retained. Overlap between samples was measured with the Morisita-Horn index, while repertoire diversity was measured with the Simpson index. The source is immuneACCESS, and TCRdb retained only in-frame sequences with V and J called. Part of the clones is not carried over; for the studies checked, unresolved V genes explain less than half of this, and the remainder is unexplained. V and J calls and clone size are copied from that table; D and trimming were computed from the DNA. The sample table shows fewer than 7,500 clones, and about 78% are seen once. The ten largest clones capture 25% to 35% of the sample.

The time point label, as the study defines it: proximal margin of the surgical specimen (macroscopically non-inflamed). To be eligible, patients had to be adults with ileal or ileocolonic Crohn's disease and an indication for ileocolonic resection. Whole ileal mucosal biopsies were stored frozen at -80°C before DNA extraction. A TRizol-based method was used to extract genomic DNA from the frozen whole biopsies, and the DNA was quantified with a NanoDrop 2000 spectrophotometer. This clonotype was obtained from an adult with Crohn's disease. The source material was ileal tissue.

The sequence in DNA is TGTGCCAGCAGTGGTCTAGCGGGGCCAGATACGCAGTATTTT. This is translated as CASSGLAGPDTQYF. The rearranged chain carries TRBV6-5 and TRBJ2-3; 9 bases in between match TRBD2. From V the trimming removes 5 bases and from J it removes 4 bases, while the gene matches leave 4 bases of the junction unaccounted for. Reading from cysteine to phenylalanine, the CDR3 counts 14 amino acids. Solely the CDR3 DNA is kept, with 42 bases framed from the first base. CDR1 and CDR2 are read off the germline V gene as MNHEY and SVGAGI.